Shown below are 22 T cell receptor beta chains from a single sample sequenced in a study of blood T cell repertoires in COVID-19. Repertoires were generated with immunoSEQ multiplex PCR, while TCRdb's copy carries only in-frame clones and drops some. The sample holds 25,000 to 30,000 clones, 90% to 95% seen once. Source material: peripheral blood. The receptors were gathered from a woman between 70 and 85 years old with COVID-19, enrolled during active disease.

The rearrangement uses TRBV4-1 and TRBJ2-1, with 11 positions matching TRBD2. Germline values: CDR1 MGHRA, CDR2 YSYEKL. V trimming: 1 base; J trimming: 3 bases; junction bases outside the gene matches: 2. The CDR3 length is 16 residues. CDR3 DNA sequence: TGCGCCAGCAGCCAAGCCGGGACTAGCGGCTACAATGAGCAGTTCTTC. This translates into CASSQAGTSGYNEQFF.

This sequence joins TRBV9 and TRBJ2-3; TRBD2 is a possible D gene (6 bases). This CDR3 has 15 amino acids. Germline V gene lookup returns CDR1 SGDLS and CDR2 YYNGEE. V was shortened by 3 bases and J by 0 bases, with 11 bases between the two germline ends. The DNA of the CDR3 is TGTGCCAGCAGCGCATCGGAGGGTAGCACAGATACGCAGTATTTT. It encodes CASSASEGSTDTQYF. The variable domain in full, completed from reference TRBV9 and TRBJ2-3, reads DSGVTQTPKHLITATGQRVTLRCSPRSGDLSVYWYQQSLDQGLQFLIQYYNGEERAKGNILERFSAQQFPDLHSELNLSSLELGDSALYFCASSASEGSTDTQYFGPGTRLTVL.

The gene calls are TRBV19 and TRBJ2-2, with 10 bases that match TRBD2. CDR3 length: 16 residues. V lost 4 bases, J lost 7 bases, and 9 bases stayed unmatched. CDR1 and CDR2 (germline): LNHDA, SQIVND (reference sequence). The CDR3: CASSRGLALENGELFF. In DNA, the CDR3 is TGTGCCAGTAGTAGGGGACTAGCGTTGGAGAACGGGGAGCTGTTTTTT.

The CDR3: CASSLAGQPQHF. The CDR3 coding sequence is TGTGCCAGCAGTTTAGCGGGTCAGCCCCAGCATTTT. The rearrangement links TRBV28 to TRBJ1-5, with D hard to call. CDR3 size: 12 residues. Between the trimmed V and J ends, which lost 2 bases and 6 bases, there was a span of 5 bases. Germline lookup yields CDR1 MDHEN and CDR2 SYDVKM.

The rearrangement uses TRBV20-1 and TRBJ1-4; D not resolved. The V gene lost 3 bases and the J gene lost 5 bases, with 13 bases spanning the gap. The CDR3 spans 14 residues. Germline-derived CDR1 and CDR2 are DFQATT and SNEGSKA (reference sequence). CDR3 in amino acids: CSASHGGGNEKLFF. For the CDR3, the DNA is TGCAGTGCTAGTCACGGAGGAGGAAATGAAAAACTGTTTTTT.

The chain is built from TRBV6-5 and TRBJ2-2; 11 bases map to TRBD1. Germline CDR1 is MNHEY and CDR2 is SVGAGI. V dropped 8 bases and J dropped 5; count of bases not matched to a gene: 4. There are 14 residues in the CDR3. The CDR3 loop reads CASLDRGPTGELFF. CDR3 sequence (DNA): TGTGCCAGCTTGGACAGGGGGCCGACCGGGGAGCTGTTTTTT.

This clone was seen once. The chain is built from TRBV27 and TRBJ1-1; the match to TRBD1 covers 8 bases. The CDR3 covers 14 residues. From germline, CDR1 is MNHEY and CDR2 SMNVEV (reference sequence). The V segment lost 3 bases and the J segment 5 bases; nucleotides outside the gene matches: 5. The CDR3 DNA sequence: TGTGCCAGCAGTTTCTTGACAGGGGAAACTGAAGCTTTCTTT. Its translation: CASSFLTGETEAFF.

The chain employs TRBV19 and TRBJ2-1, with 8 bases matching TRBD1. Germline CDR1 LNHDA, CDR2 SQIVND (reference sequence). The CDR3 contains 14 residues. With 8 bases clipped from V and 6 bases from J, the junction kept 9 bases outside the gene matches. CDR3 DNA: TGTGCCAGTGCTCGGGGACAGGACATCAATGAGCAGTTCTTC. It translates to CASARGQDINEQFF.

The V gene is TRBV10-3, the J gene TRBJ2-5, with 7 bases aligning to TRBD2. Germline CDR1 and CDR2: ENHRY and SYGVKD. This CDR3 spans 15 amino acids. V trimming: 2 bases; J trimming: 1 base; junction bases outside the gene matches: 4. CDR3 sequence reads: CAISEGGGGQETQYF. The CDR3 nucleotides are TGTGCCATCAGTGAGGGTGGCGGGGGCCAAGAGACCCAGTACTTC.

This chain uses TRBV3-1 (or the pseudogene TRBV3-2) with TRBJ1-6; D possibly corresponds to TRBD1 (6 bases). The CDR3 has 15 residues. V dropped 3 bases and J dropped 9 bases, with 15 bases sitting between them. Germline assignment: CDR1 LGHDT and CDR2 YNNKEL (reference sequence). The CDR3 nucleotides read TGTGCCAGCAGCCAGGACCCTACAGGGACTTCACCCCTCCACTTT. Protein product: CASSQDPTGTSPLHF.

This clone was observed a single time. The CDR3 DNA reads as TGTGCCAGCAGCCAAGTTTTGGGCCCCGAGCAGTTCTTC. It translates to CASSQVLGPEQFF. V usage is TRBV3-1 (or the pseudogene TRBV3-2) and J usage is TRBJ2-1; D gene ambiguous. Deletions cut 1 base from V and 10 bases from J, with 11 bases between. The CDR3 extends over 13 amino acids. Per the germline V gene, CDR1 is LGHDT and CDR2 is YNNKEL (reference sequence).

This chain connects TRBV5-1 to TRBJ2-3; 13 bases align to TRBD2. Trimming at V came to 4 bases and at J to 6 bases, leaving 11 bases not matched to a gene. This CDR3 region has 17 residues. CDR1 and CDR2 from the germline V gene are SGHRS and YFSETQ. For the CDR3, the DNA is TGCGCCAGCAGCAGGACTAGCGGGAGTCTGGCGGGGGATACGCAGTATTTT. Protein: CASSRTSGSLAGDTQYF.

The V and J genes are TRBV28 and TRBJ1-4; tentative D call: TRBD1 (6 bases). The CDR3 consists of 13 residues. Germline CDR1 reads MDHEN; CDR2 reads SYDVKM. Trimming removed 7 bases at V and 10 bases at J, with 16 bases between. CDR3 DNA: TGTGCCAGCATAAGTGCAGGGGACGGAAAACTGTTTTTT. Amino acid sequence: CASISAGDGKLFF.

V usage is TRBV29-1 and J usage is TRBJ2-2; maybe TRBD2 (5 bases). Germline assignment: CDR1 SQVTM and CDR2 ANQGSEA. The CDR3 is 14 amino acids. The germline V and J ends were trimmed by 3 bases and 1 base, with 9 bases remaining between them. In DNA, the CDR3 is TGCAGCGTTGACAGCGGATGGAACACCGGGGAGCTGTTTTTT. This codes for CSVDSGWNTGELFF.

This sequence joins TRBV2 and TRBJ2-2; 10 bases align to TRBD1. J lost 8 bases, V lost 2 bases, and 11 bases had no gene match. The CDR3 runs 17 residues. The V gene's germline CDR1 is SNHLY and CDR2 FYNNEI. The CDR3 DNA sequence: TGTGCCAGCAGTGAATCCGTCCGACAGGGGGCAGGAGGGGAGCTGTTTTTT. Amino acid sequence: CASSESVRQGAGGELFF.

The chain has TRBV27 and TRBJ2-1; TRBD2 agrees at 11 bases. Losses at the gene ends were 4 bases for V and 7 bases for J; bases not matched to a gene: 15. CDR1 MNHEY and CDR2 SMNVEV come from the germline V gene (reference sequence). The CDR3 length is 18 residues. CDR3 sequence (DNA): TGTGCCAGCAGTTCGATTCGAGACCTAGCGGGAGGTGGTAATGAGCAGTTCTTC. Translated, it gives CASSSIRDLAGGGNEQFF.

J is TRBJ2-4 and V is TRBV7-2, with D possibly being TRBD1 (6 bases). V gave up 5 bases and J gave up 1 base, with 6 bases separating them. The length of the CDR3 is 13 residues. CDR1 and CDR2 (germline): SGHTA, FQGNSA. CDR3 loop: CASSDRAKNIQYF. CDR3 DNA: TGTGCCAGCAGCGACAGGGCCAAAAACATTCAGTACTTC.

The chain combines TRBV19 with TRBJ1-5; TRBD1 matches at 7 bases. Germline V gene lookup returns CDR1 LNHDA and CDR2 SQIVND (reference sequence). With V trimmed by 8 bases and J by 0 bases, 7 bases remained unmatched. This CDR3 spans 15 amino acids. The CDR3: CASDPGQTSNQPQHF. The CDR3, as DNA: TGTGCCAGTGACCCGGGACAGACTAGCAATCAGCCCCAGCATTTT.

The CDR3 coding sequence is TGCGCCAGCAGCCAAGCGGAACTCCGGAGACAAGAGACCCAGTACTTC. It specifies CASSQAELRRQETQYF. The chain joins TRBV4-1 to TRBJ2-5; D remains unclear. V lost 1 base and J 2 bases, leaving 14 bases between the germline ends. The CDR3 sequence is 16 residues long. Germline V CDR1 and CDR2: MGHRA, YSYEKL.

The chain is built from TRBV7-8 and TRBJ2-7; D gene ambiguous. The CDR3 has 14 amino acids. The V and J ends lost 0 bases and 4 bases respectively, with 10 bases between them. Germline assignment: CDR1 SGHVS and CDR2 FQNEAQ. In nucleotides, the CDR3 is TGTGCCAGCAGCTTAGCGCGTTCCTCATACGAGCAGTACTTC. Encoded protein: CASSLARSSYEQYF.

This rearrangement joins TRBV7-8 to TRBJ2-2; D gene ambiguous. Germline loops: CDR1 SGHVS, CDR2 FQNEAQ. V was trimmed by 2 bases and J by 1 base, leaving 11 bases between them. The CDR3 runs to 16 residues. The CDR3, as DNA: TGTGCCAGCAGCTTAAAGAGGTTCCTGAACACCGGGGAGCTGTTTTTT. Translating it yields CASSLKRFLNTGELFF.

The V call is TRBV28, the J call TRBJ2-3, with 9 bases matching TRBD1. This CDR3 has 18 residues. Germline CDR1 is MDHEN and CDR2 is SYDVKM. V lost 8 bases, J lost 1 base, and 16 bases stayed unmatched. The CDR3 region has the DNA TGTGCCAGCTCGCGACCGGGACAGGGTATACTCGGCACAGATACGCAGTATTTT. Its translation: CASSRPGQGILGTDTQYF.